This paragraph reports one T cell receptor (beta chain). Ten milliliters of peripheral blood were drawn from each donor into EDTA-treated tubes. They isolated at least 6 million PBMCs from each sample. These data are taken from a study of blood T cells in healthy people across ages. Together with a sample-barcoded 5' primer, a J-beta primer mix was included in a second PCR lasting about 6 to 11 cycles. TCRdb called the 5' RACE reads again in MiXCR, with one record for every CDR3 protein. The table has about 400,000 distinct CDR3 sequences, about half seen once. The sample was blood. The TCR was taken from a man in his sixties in good health.

CDR3 residues: CAWNLLPGQPQHF. The CDR3 nucleotides are TGTGCCTGGAATCTGCTCCCAGGTCAGCCCCAGCATTTT. This chain connects TRBV30 to TRBJ1-5, with D unresolved. This CDR3 spans 13 amino acids. V shed 4 bases and J shed 6 bases, with 13 bases lying between them. Looked up from germline, CDR1 is GTSNPN and CDR2 is SVGIG (reference sequence).